This T cell receptor (beta chain) was sequenced during a study of cytomegalovirus exposure and HLA in healthy donors. A remark on this clone: What it binds is not known.

CDR3 length: 16 amino acids. V dropped 5 bases and J dropped 4; count of bases not matched to a gene: 10. CDR1 SGHNT and CDR2 YENEEA come from the germline V gene. Study observations and caveats: Presence/absence analyses assumed roughly uniform sequencing depth across donors.

The PCR ran on 60 Vbeta and 13 Jbeta primers. Clones were read by immunoSEQ multiplex PCR, and TCRdb kept only the in-frame ones, dropping some. This table has 170,000 or so clones, under 85% appearing once. Sequenced: PBMCs. The V and J genes are TRBV11-3 and TRBJ2-3, with TRBD2 identical over 9 bases. This TCR was recovered from a male donor in good health and CMV-seronegative. CDR3 loop: CASSLRIAGVADTQYF. The CDR3 nucleotides are TGTGCCAGCAGCCTCAGAATAGCGGGAGTGGCAGATACGCAGTATTTT.